These 27 T cell receptor beta chains originate from one sample sequenced in a study of blood T cell repertoires in COVID-19. Profiled with immunoSEQ multiplex PCR; TCRdb holds only in-frame clones, not every one. The sample lists some 58,000 clones; around nine tenths were seen once. Input material: peripheral blood. Every receptor here comes from a human donor in a cohort sampled during active COVID-19.

This chain uses TRBV30 with TRBJ1-6; TRBD1 agrees at 7 bases. Trimming removed 4 bases from V and 5 bases from J; junction bases left unmatched: 5. The CDR3 spans 14 residues. Germline lookup yields CDR1 GTSNPN and CDR2 SVGIG (reference sequence). In DNA, the CDR3 is TGTGCCTGGAATAGGGGGCCTCATAATTCACCCCTCCACTTT. Translated, it gives CAWNRGPHNSPLHF.

The V gene is TRBV30, the J gene TRBJ2-1; TRBD1 aligns across 10 bases. The CDR3 length is 15 residues. V shed 3 bases and J 2 bases; nucleotides not matched to a gene: 4. The germline gives CDR1 GTSNPN, CDR2 SVGIG (reference sequence). CDR3 in amino acids: CAWSGDRGTYNEQFF. The DNA for the CDR3 is TGTGCCTGGAGCGGGGACAGGGGCACCTACAATGAGCAGTTCTTC.

The rearrangement uses TRBV3-1 (or the pseudogene TRBV3-2) and TRBJ2-7; TRBD2 agrees at 11 bases. J lost 0 bases, V lost 6 bases, and 10 bases had no gene match. Per the germline V gene, CDR1 is LGHDT and CDR2 is YNNKEL (reference sequence). The CDR3 is 17 residues long. The DNA of the CDR3 is TGTGCCAGCAGTCTCGGGGGTAGCGGGAGGGCCTCCTACGAGCAGTACTTC. It is translated as CASSLGGSGRASYEQYF.

The chain joins TRBV2 to TRBJ2-1; D is ambiguous. From germline, CDR1 is SNHLY and CDR2 FYNNEI. Trimming left V 5 bases short and J 10 bases short, with 15 bases between. The CDR3 runs to 13 residues. The DNA of the CDR3 is TGTGCCAGCAGTACCGTATCCAACGGGGAGCAGTTCTTC. This translates into CASSTVSNGEQFF. Complete variable domain (other parts from reference TRBV2 and TRBJ2-1): EPEVTQTPSHQVTQMGQEVILRCVPISNHLYFYWYRQILGQKVEFLVSFYNNEISEKSEIFDDQFSVERPDGSNFTLKIRSTKLEDSAMYFCASSTVSNGEQFFGPGTRLTVL.

The chain carries TRBV9 and TRBJ1-1; perhaps TRBD1 as D (5 bases). The V and J ends lost 5 bases and 0 bases respectively, with 8 bases between them. The CDR3 loop spans 13 amino acids. The V gene's germline CDR1 is SGDLS and CDR2 YYNGEE. The CDR3 region is CASSQGMNTEAFF. The CDR3 DNA reads as TGTGCCAGCAGTCAGGGAATGAACACTGAAGCTTTCTTT.

This clone was seen only a few times. J is TRBJ1-1 and V is TRBV6-5, with D possibly TRBD1 on 6 matching bases. Trimming left V 9 bases short and J 1 base short, with 12 bases between. Germline values: CDR1 MNHEY, CDR2 SVGAGI. The CDR3 has 13 residues. CDR3 bases: TGTGCCAGTCGCAGGGGAACGAACACTGAAGCTTTCTTT. Translating gives CASRRGTNTEAFF.

This chain connects TRBV4-1 to TRBJ1-4; D may be TRBD1 (5 bases). The CDR3 has 17 amino acids. Per germline, CDR1 MGHRA and CDR2 YSYEKL. Trimming took off 1 base at V and 7 bases at J, with 19 bases between the two ends. The CDR3, as DNA: TGCGCCAGCAGCCAAGCAGGCAGGGTTGGCACGCTTGAAAAACTGTTTTTT. It translates to CASSQAGRVGTLEKLFF.

The chain combines TRBV6-5 with TRBJ2-1, with 7 nucleotides matching TRBD1. The V gene's germline CDR1 is MNHEY and CDR2 SVGAGI. The CDR3 contains 14 residues. J was trimmed by 3 bases and V by 6 bases; bases with no gene match: 5. The CDR3, as DNA: TGTGCCAGCAGCGTACGGGACAGCTACAATGAGCAGTTCTTC. Translated, it gives CASSVRDSYNEQFF.

This clone has a handful of counts. The J gene is TRBJ1-3, the V gene TRBV5-4, with unresolved D. The germline CDR1 and CDR2 sequences are SGHNT and YYREEE (reference sequence). Trimming took 6 bases from V and 1 from J, leaving 14 bases between them. The CDR3 loop spans 15 amino acids. In nucleotides, the CDR3 is TGTGCCAGCACCATAAACCGGGGATCTGGAAACACCATATATTTT. As protein: CASTINRGSGNTIYF. The complete variable domain, with remaining parts taken from reference TRBV5-4 and TRBJ1-3, reads ETGVTQSPTHLIKTRGQQVTLRCSSQSGHNTVSWYQQALGQGPQFIFQYYREEENGRGNFPPRFSGLQFPNYSSELNVNALELDDSALYLCASTINRGSGNTIYFGEGSWLTVV.

The chain employs TRBV3-1 (or the pseudogene TRBV3-2) and TRBJ1-5; 9 bases match TRBD1. Germline V gene data show CDR1 as LGHDT and CDR2 as YNNKEL (reference sequence). Unmatched junction bases numbered 5, after V lost 1 base and J lost 4 bases. This CDR3 comprises 16 residues. For the CDR3, the DNA is TGTGCCAGCAGCCAAGGCTCGGGACAGGGTAATCAGCCCCAGCATTTT. Its translation: CASSQGSGQGNQPQHF.

This clone was seen more than once but under ten times. The V call is TRBV6-6, the J call TRBJ1-5, with D perhaps TRBD1 (6 bases). The V end was cut by 5 bases, the J end by 4 bases, with 15 bases between. Germline V lookup: CDR1 MNHNY, CDR2 SVGAGI (reference sequence). This CDR3 region has 15 residues. This CDR3 is CASSQTKQGNQPQHF. The CDR3 DNA follows: TGTGCCAGCAGTCAAACTAAACAGGGTAATCAGCCCCAGCATTTT.

The V and J genes are TRBV5-1 and TRBJ1-3; D unresolved. Trimming removed 0 bases from V and 0 bases from J, with 10 bases in between. The CDR3 totals 16 residues. The germline V gene has CDR1 SGHRS and CDR2 YFSETQ. Here the CDR3 DNA reads TGCGCCAGCAGCTTGGCCGGAGTAAACTCTGGAAACACCATATATTTT. Its translation: CASSLAGVNSGNTIYF.

V usage is TRBV7-9 and J usage is TRBJ2-7; possibly TRBD1 for D (5 bases). This CDR3 contains 17 residues. CDR1 is SEHNR, CDR2 FQNEAQ, per germline (reference sequence). V was shortened by 1 base and J by 4 bases, with 20 bases between the two germline ends. The DNA of the CDR3 is TGTGCCAGCAGCTTAGGGGGTTTGATTGACAGAAAATACGAGCAGTACTTC. Translating it yields CASSLGGLIDRKYEQYF. Complete variable domain (other parts from reference TRBV7-9 and TRBJ2-7): DTGVSQNPRHKITKRGQNVTFRCDPISEHNRLYWYRQTLGQGPEFLTYFQNEAQLEKSRLLSDRFSAERPKGSFSTLEIQRTEQGDSAMYLCASSLGGLIDRKYEQYFGPGTRLTVT.

The chain has TRBV29-1 and TRBJ2-7; TRBD2 agrees at 9 bases. The CDR3 consists of 14 residues. Germline CDR1 is SQVTM and CDR2 is ANQGSEA. After removal of 4 bases from V and 3 bases from J, the junction contained 7 bases not matched to a gene. The CDR3 DNA is TGCAGCGTTGCCGGGACTAGCTCCAACTACGAGCAGTACTTC. Translating gives CSVAGTSSNYEQYF.

The J gene is TRBJ1-4, the V gene TRBV18; D remains unclear. V lost 4 bases, J lost 4 bases, and 19 bases lay in between. The germline V gene has CDR1 KGHSH and CDR2 LQKENI. The CDR3 has 17 residues. The CDR3 DNA is TGTGCCAGCTCACATGGTAACGTTGATGGCTTTAATGAAAAACTGTTTTTT. Residues: CASSHGNVDGFNEKLFF. Drawing the rest from reference TRBV18 and TRBJ1-4, the complete variable domain is NAGVMQNPRHLVRRRGQEARLRCSPMKGHSHVYWYRQLPEEGLKFMVYLQKENIIDESGMPKERFSAEFPKEGPSILRIQQVVRGDSAAYFCASSHGNVDGFNEKLFFGSGTQLSVL.

The chain employs TRBV4-1 and TRBJ1-3; TRBD1 aligns across 8 bases. Germline values: CDR1 MGHRA, CDR2 YSYEKL. The CDR3 sequence is 15 residues long. Losses at the gene ends were 4 bases for V and 8 bases for J; bases not matched to a gene: 10. The CDR3 reads CASSPRTGNADTIYF. For the CDR3, the DNA is TGCGCCAGCAGCCCGAGGACAGGGAATGCGGACACCATATATTTT.

The chain recombines TRBV24-1 with TRBJ2-1; TRBD2 matches at 16 bases. The CDR3 is made up of 17 amino acids. V lost 4 bases, J lost 9 bases, and 8 bases stayed unmatched. CDR1 is KGHDR and CDR2 is SFDVKD in the germline V gene. Written as DNA, the CDR3 is TGTGCCACCAGTGACGGGGGACTAGCGGGAGGGACCGGTGAGCAGTTCTTC. Protein: CATSDGGLAGGTGEQFF.

In its sample, this clone was seen a few times. The chain employs TRBV7-8 and TRBJ1-1; TRBD1 agrees at 7 bases. Germline CDR1 reads SGHVS; CDR2 reads FQNEAQ. V gave up 5 bases and J gave up 4 bases; unmatched junction bases: 7. The CDR3 loop spans 14 amino acids. CDR3 sequence: CASSGPTGITEAFF. CDR3 DNA sequence: TGTGCCAGCAGCGGCCCGACAGGGATCACTGAAGCTTTCTTT.

In this sample, this clone turned up once. The gene calls are TRBV5-6 and TRBJ1-3; the match to TRBD1 covers 9 bases. The V gene end was trimmed by 4 bases and the J gene end by 0 bases; junction bases not matched to a gene: 5. CDR3 length: 16 residues. Germline CDR1 and CDR2: SGHDT and YYEEEE. The CDR3 protein is CASSLQGAFSGNTIYF. CDR3 sequence (DNA): TGTGCCAGCAGCCTACAGGGGGCCTTCTCTGGAAACACCATATATTTT.

The chain couples TRBV27 to TRBJ1-1; 7 positions match TRBD1. CDR3 length: 17 amino acids. With 5 bases clipped from V and 1 base from J, the junction kept 13 bases outside the gene matches. From germline, CDR1 is MNHEY and CDR2 SMNVEV (reference sequence). CDR3 loop: CASSPRKITGENTEAFF. CDR3 coding DNA: TGTGCCAGCAGTCCCCGTAAAATTACAGGGGAGAACACTGAAGCTTTCTTT.

Only a few counts were recorded for this clone. The chain is built from TRBV3-1 (or the pseudogene TRBV3-2) and TRBJ1-5, with 7 bases matching TRBD1. Germline V gene sequence: CDR1 LGHDT, CDR2 YNNKEL (reference sequence). This CDR3 is 14 amino acids long. V dropped 4 bases and J dropped 9; count of bases not matched to a gene: 9. CDR3 DNA: TGTGCCAGCAGCCGGGACAGTGCCGGTAGGCCCCAGCATTTT. Its translation: CASSRDSAGRPQHF.

The chain uses TRBV4-2 and TRBJ1-2; D uncertain. V gave up 0 bases and J gave up 4 bases, with 9 bases separating them. This CDR3 region has 14 residues. CDR1 is LGHNA and CDR2 is YNFKEQ in the germline V gene. In DNA, the CDR3 is TGTGCCAGCAGCCAAGAACGACAACTCTATGGCTACACCTTC. It is translated as CASSQERQLYGYTF.

DNA of the CDR3: TGTGCCAGCAGTTCACAGGGGGCTGGCAATCAGCCCCAGCATTTT. Translated: CASSSQGAGNQPQHF. The chain recombines TRBV6-5 with TRBJ1-5; 9 positions agree with TRBD1. The J segment lost 2 bases and the V segment lost 4 bases, leaving 3 bases of the junction unmatched. The germline CDR1 and CDR2 sequences are MNHEY and SVGAGI. The CDR3 is 15 residues long.

J is TRBJ2-5 and V is TRBV7-9; weak D call: TRBD1 (6 bases). V gave up 3 bases and J gave up 3 bases, with 14 bases separating them. CDR1 and CDR2 (germline): SEHNR, FQNEAQ (reference sequence). This CDR3 region has 15 residues. The CDR3 loop reads CASSFAVRTEETQYF. The DNA for the CDR3 is TGTGCCAGCAGCTTTGCTGTCCGGACAGAAGAGACCCAGTACTTC.

The chain links TRBV7-2 to TRBJ1-5; D unresolved. The length of the CDR3 is 16 residues. V was shortened by 1 base and J by 3 bases, with 13 bases between the two germline ends. The germline V gene has CDR1 SGHTA and CDR2 FQGNSA. CDR3: CASSLGSPGYNQPQHF. CDR3 sequence (DNA): TGTGCCAGCAGCTTAGGTAGTCCGGGATACAATCAGCCCCAGCATTTT.

The chain joins TRBV5-4 to TRBJ2-7, with D perhaps TRBD1 (5 bases). V shed 7 bases and J shed 5 bases, with 22 bases lying between them. Germline V gives CDR1 SGHNT, CDR2 YYREEE (reference sequence). The CDR3 length is 15 residues. CDR3 DNA sequence: TGTGCCAGCGGTTCGTCGTTGGCAGGGTCCAACGAGCAGTACTTC. Translated, it gives CASGSSLAGSNEQYF.

The CDR3 region has the DNA TGTGCCAGCAGCACCCCTCTAGCGGGAGCAACAGATACGCAGTATTTT. This gives the protein CASSTPLAGATDTQYF. The chain combines TRBV11-1 with TRBJ2-3; TRBD2 aligns across 10 bases. V lost 5 bases and J lost 3; bases outside the gene matches: 8. CDR3 length: 16 residues. Germline V lookup: CDR1 SGHAT, CDR2 FQDESV (reference sequence).